This T cell receptor (beta chain) was sequenced during a study of beta chain features in type 1 diabetes. This clone was observed a handful of times. The target antigen is unknown. This CDR3 is 15 amino acids long. The germline gives CDR1 SGDLS, CDR2 YYNGEE. After removal of 5 bases from V and 9 bases from J, the junction contained 9 bases not matched to a gene. Since all of the isolated RNA was reverse transcribed, expressed TCRB transcripts were what got sequenced. TCRdb's copy holds only in-frame clones and misses some; the assay was immunoSEQ multiplex PCR. The sample includes about 250,000 clones, under 13% of them seen just once. Study conclusions and caveats: TCRB CDR3 length was moderately but significantly reduced in all four CD4+ subsets of Type 1 diabetes patients.

The TCR originated in a man aged 30 to 45 with type 1 diabetes. Input material: naive CD4+ T cells from blood. The chain employs TRBV9 and TRBJ1-6, with 9 bases lining up with TRBD1. CDR3 protein: CASRPYRDRVSPLHF. For the CDR3, the DNA is TGTGCCAGCAGACCCTACCGGGACAGGGTTTCACCCCTCCACTTT.